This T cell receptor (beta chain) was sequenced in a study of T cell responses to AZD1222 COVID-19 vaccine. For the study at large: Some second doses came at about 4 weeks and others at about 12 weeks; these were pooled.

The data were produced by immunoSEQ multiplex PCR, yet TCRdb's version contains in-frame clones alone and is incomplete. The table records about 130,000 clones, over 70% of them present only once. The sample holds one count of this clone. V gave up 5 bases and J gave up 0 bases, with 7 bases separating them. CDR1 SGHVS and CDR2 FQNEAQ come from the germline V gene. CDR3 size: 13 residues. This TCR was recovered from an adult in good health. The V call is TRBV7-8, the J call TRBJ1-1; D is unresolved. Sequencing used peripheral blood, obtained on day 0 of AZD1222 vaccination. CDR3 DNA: TGTGCCAGCAGCGATCAGTTGAACACTGAAGCTTTCTTT. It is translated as CASSDQLNTEAFF.